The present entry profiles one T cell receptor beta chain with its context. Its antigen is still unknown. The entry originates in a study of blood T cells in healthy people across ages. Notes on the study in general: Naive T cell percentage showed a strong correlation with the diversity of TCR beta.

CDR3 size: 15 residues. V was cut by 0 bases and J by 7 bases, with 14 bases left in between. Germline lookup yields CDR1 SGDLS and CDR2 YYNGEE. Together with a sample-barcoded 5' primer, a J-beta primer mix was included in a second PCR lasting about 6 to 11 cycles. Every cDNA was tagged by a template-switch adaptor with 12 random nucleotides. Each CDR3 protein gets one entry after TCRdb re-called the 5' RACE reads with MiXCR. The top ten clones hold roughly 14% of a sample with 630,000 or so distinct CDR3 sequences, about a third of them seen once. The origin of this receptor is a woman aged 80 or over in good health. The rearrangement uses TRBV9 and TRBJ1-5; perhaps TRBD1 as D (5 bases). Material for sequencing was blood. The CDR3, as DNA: TGTGCCAGCAGCGTAGGCTGGGGCTGGGGGCAGCCCCAGCATTTT. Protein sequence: CASSVGWGWGQPQHF.